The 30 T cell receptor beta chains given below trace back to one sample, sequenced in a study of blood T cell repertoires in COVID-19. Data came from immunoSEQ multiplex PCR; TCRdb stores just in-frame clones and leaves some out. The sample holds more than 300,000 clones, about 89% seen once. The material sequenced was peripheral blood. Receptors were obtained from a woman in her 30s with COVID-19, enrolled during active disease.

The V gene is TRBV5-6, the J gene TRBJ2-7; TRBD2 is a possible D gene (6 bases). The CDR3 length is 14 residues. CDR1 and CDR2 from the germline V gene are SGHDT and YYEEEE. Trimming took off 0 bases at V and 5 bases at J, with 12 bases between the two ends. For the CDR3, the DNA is TGTGCCAGCAGCTTGGAACTAGCTTCCCACGAGCAGTACTTC. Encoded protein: CASSLELASHEQYF.

The CDR3 DNA reads as TGTGCCAGCAGTCCGGCGACAGGGCCGCGGGAGCAGTACTTC. Protein product: CASSPATGPREQYF. The chain links TRBV2 to TRBJ2-7; TRBD1 agrees at 7 bases. V trimming: 5 bases; J trimming: 7 bases; junction bases outside the gene matches: 11. CDR3 length: 14 residues. Germline V CDR1 and CDR2: SNHLY, FYNNEI.

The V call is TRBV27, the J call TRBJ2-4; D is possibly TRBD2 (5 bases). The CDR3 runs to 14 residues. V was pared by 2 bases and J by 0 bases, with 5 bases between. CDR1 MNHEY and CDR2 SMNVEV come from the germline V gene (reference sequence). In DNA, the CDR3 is TGTGCCAGCAGTTTAGCGGGAGCCAAAAACATTCAGTACTTC. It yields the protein CASSLAGAKNIQYF.

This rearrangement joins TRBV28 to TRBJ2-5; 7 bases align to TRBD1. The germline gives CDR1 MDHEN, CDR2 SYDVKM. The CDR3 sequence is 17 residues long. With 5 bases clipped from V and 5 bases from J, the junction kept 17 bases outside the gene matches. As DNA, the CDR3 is TGTGCCAGCAGTCCCCCATTCGCCAGACAGGGCAGGGAGACCCAGTACTTC. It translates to CASSPPFARQGRETQYF. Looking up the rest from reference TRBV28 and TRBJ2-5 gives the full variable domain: DVKVTQSSRYLVKRTGEKVFLECVQDMDHENMFWYRQDPGLGLRLIYFSYDVKMKEKGDIPEGYSVSREKKERFSLILESASTNQTSMYLCASSPPFARQGRETQYFGPGTRLLVL.

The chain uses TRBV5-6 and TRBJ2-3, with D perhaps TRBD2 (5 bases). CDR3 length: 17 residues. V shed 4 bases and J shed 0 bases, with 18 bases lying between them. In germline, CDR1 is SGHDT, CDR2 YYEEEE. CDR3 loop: CASSIQSGATSTDTQYF. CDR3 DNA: TGTGCCAGCAGCATTCAAAGCGGCGCGACTAGCACAGATACGCAGTATTTT.

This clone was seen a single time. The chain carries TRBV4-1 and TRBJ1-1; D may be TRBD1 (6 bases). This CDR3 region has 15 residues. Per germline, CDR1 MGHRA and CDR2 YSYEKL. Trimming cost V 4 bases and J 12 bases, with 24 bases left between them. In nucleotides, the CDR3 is TGCGCCAGCAGCCCCTTCAATGGGGGGGCGCGGAAAACTTTCTTT. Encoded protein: CASSPFNGGARKTFF.

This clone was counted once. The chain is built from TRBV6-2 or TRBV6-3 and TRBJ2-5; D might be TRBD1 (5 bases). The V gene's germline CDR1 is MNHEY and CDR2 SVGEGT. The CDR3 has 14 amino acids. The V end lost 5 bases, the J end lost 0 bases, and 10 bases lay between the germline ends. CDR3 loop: CASSSQGYQETQYF. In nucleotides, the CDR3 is TGTGCCAGCAGTAGTCAGGGATACCAAGAGACCCAGTACTTC.

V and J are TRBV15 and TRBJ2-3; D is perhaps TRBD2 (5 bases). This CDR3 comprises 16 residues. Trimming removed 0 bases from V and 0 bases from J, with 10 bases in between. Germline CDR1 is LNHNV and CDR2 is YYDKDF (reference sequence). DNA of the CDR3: TGTGCCACCAGCAGAGATCCGGGGTCTAGCACAGATACGCAGTATTTT. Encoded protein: CATSRDPGSSTDTQYF.

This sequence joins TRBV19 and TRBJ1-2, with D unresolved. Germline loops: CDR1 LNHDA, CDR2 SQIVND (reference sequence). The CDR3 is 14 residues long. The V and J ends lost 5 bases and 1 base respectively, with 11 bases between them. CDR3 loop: CASSPLEGNYGYTF. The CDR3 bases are TGTGCCAGTAGTCCTCTTGAGGGTAACTATGGCTACACCTTC.

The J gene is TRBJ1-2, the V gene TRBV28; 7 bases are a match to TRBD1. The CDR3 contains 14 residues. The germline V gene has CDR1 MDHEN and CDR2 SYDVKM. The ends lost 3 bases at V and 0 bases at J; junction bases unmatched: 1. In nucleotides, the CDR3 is TGTGCCAGCAGTTTGGGACAGACTAACTATGGCTACACCTTC. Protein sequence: CASSLGQTNYGYTF.

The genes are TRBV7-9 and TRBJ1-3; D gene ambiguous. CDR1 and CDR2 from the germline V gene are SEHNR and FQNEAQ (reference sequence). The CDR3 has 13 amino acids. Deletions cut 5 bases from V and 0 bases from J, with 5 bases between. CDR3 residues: CASSLRSGNTIYF. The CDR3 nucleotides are TGTGCCAGCAGCCTCCGCTCTGGAAACACCATATATTTT.

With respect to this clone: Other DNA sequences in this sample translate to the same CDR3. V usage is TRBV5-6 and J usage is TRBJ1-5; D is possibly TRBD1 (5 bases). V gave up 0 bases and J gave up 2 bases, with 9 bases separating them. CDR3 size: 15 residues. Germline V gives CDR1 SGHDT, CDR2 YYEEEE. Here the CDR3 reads CASSLVGAGNQPQHF. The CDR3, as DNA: TGTGCCAGCAGCTTGGTTGGGGCTGGCAATCAGCCCCAGCATTTT. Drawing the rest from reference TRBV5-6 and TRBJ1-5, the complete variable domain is DAGVTQSPTHLIKTRGQQVTLRCSPKSGHDTVSWYQQALGQGPQFIFQYYEEEERQRGNFPDRFSGHQFPNYSSELNVNALLLGDSALYLCASSLVGAGNQPQHFGDGTRLSIL.

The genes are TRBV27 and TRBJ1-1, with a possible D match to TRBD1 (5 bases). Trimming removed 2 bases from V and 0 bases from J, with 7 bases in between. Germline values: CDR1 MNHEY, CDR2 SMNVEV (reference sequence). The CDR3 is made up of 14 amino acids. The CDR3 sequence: CASSLVGVNTEAFF. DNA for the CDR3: TGTGCCAGCAGTTTAGTAGGGGTGAACACTGAAGCTTTCTTT.

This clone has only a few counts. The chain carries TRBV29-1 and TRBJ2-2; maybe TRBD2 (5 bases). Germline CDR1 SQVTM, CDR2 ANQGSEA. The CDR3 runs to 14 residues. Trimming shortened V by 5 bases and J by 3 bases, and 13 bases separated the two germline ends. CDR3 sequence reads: CSVLSGLDTGELFF. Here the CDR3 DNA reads TGCAGCGTTTTGTCGGGGTTGGACACCGGGGAGCTGTTTTTT.

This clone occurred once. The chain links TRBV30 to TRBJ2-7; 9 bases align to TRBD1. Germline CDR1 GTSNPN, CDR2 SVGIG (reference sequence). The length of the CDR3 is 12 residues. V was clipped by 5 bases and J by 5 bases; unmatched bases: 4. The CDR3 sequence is CAWGTGWDEQYF. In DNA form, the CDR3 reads TGTGCCTGGGGGACAGGGTGGGACGAGCAGTACTTC. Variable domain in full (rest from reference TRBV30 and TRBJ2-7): SQTIHQWPATLVQPVGSPLSLECTVEGTSNPNLYWYRQAAGRGLQLLFYSVGIGQISSEVPQNLSASRPQDRQFILSSKKLLLSDSGFYLCAWGTGWDEQYFGPGTRLTVT.

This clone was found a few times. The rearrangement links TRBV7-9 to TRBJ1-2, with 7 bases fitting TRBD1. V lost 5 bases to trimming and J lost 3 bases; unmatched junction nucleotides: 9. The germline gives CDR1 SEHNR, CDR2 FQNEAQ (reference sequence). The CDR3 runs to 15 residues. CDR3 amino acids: CASSIQGNRDYGYTF. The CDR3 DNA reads TGTGCCAGCAGCATACAGGGGAATAGGGACTATGGCTACACCTTC.

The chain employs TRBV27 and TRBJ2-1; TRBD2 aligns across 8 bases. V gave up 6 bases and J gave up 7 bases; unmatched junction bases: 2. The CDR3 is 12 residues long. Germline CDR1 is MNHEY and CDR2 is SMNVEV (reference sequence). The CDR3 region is CASSGRANEQFF. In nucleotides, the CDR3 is TGTGCCAGCAGCGGGAGGGCGAATGAGCAGTTCTTC.

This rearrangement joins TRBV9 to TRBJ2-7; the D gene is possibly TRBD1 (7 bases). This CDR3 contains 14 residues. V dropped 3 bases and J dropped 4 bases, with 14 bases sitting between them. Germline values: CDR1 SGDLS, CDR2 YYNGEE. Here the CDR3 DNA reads TGTGCCAGCAGCGGGGATCAGGGGGGTTACGAGCAGTACTTC. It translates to CASSGDQGGYEQYF.

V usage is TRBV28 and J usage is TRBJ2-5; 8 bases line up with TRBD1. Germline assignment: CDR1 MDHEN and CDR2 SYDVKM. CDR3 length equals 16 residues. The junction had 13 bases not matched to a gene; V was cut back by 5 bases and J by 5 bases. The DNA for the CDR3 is TGTGCCAGCAGTAGTCATCCGACAGGGGTGGGCGAGACCCAGTACTTC. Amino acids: CASSSHPTGVGETQYF. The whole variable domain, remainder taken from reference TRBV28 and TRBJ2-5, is DVKVTQSSRYLVKRTGEKVFLECVQDMDHENMFWYRQDPGLGLRLIYFSYDVKMKEKGDIPEGYSVSREKKERFSLILESASTNQTSMYLCASSSHPTGVGETQYFGPGTRLLVL.

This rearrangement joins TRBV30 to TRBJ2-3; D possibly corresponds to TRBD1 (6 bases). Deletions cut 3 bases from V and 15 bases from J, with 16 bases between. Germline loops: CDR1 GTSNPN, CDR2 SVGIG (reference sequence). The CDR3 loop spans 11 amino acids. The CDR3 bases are TGTGCCTGGAGCCTGGGCAGGGGTATTTATTTT. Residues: CAWSLGRGIYF.

This chain's CDR3 is CASSPLIGTGSYEQYF. The CDR3, as DNA: TGTGCCAGTAGTCCTTTAATCGGGACAGGGTCCTACGAGCAGTACTTC. The V and J genes are TRBV19 and TRBJ2-7; 9 nucleotides line up with TRBD1. The V gene's germline CDR1 is LNHDA and CDR2 SQIVND (reference sequence). The CDR3 is 16 amino acids. Trimming cost V 5 bases and J 1 base; bases outside gene matches: 9.

The CDR3 reads CASSFGGVGEQFF. The CDR3 region has the DNA TGTGCCAGCAGCTTCGGGGGAGTAGGGGAGCAGTTCTTC. The V and J genes are TRBV7-3 and TRBJ2-1; tentatively, D is TRBD2 (6 bases). Germline values: CDR1 SGHTA, CDR2 FQGTGA. The V end lost 3 bases, the J end lost 10 bases, and 13 bases lay between the germline ends. The CDR3 covers 13 residues.

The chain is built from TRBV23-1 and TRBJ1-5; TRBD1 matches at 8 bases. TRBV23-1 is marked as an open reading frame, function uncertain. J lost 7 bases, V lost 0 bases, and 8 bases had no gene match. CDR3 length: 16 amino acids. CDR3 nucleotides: TGCGCCAGCAGTCAATCGAAACAGGGGGTGGGACAGCCCCAGCATTTT. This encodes CASSQSKQGVGQPQHF.

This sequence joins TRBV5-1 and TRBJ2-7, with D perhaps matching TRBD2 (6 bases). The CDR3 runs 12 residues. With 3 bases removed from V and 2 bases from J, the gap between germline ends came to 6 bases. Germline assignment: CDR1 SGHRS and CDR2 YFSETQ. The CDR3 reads CASSWGAYEQYF. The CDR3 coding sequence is TGCGCCAGCAGCTGGGGGGCCTACGAGCAGTACTTC.

CDR3 amino acids: CASSLVGGDLQRGYTF. The CDR3 DNA reads TGTGCCAGCAGTTTAGTGGGGGGGGACCTCCAGAGGGGCTACACCTTC. V usage is TRBV28 and J usage is TRBJ1-2, with TRBD1 as a possible D gene (5 bases). Germline CDR1 and CDR2: MDHEN and SYDVKM. The CDR3 extends over 16 amino acids. V dropped 2 bases and J dropped 8 bases, with 21 bases sitting between them.

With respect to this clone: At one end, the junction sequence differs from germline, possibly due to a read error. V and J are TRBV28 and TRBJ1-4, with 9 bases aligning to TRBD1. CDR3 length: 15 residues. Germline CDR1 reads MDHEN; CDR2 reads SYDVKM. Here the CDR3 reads CVSSSGTGMGEKLFF. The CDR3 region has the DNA TGTGTCAGCAGTTCTGGGACAGGGATGGGCGAAAAACTGTTTTTT.

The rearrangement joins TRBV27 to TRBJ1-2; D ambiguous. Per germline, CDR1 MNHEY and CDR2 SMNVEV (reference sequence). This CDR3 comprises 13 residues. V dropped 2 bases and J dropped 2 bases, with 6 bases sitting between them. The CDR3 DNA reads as TGTGCCAGCAGTTTAGCGGGGAACTATGGCTACACCTTC. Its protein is CASSLAGNYGYTF.

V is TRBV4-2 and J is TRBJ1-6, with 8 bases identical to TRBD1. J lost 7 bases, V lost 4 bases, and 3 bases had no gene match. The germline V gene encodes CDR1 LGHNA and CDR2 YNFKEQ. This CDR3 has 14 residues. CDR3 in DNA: TGTGCCAGCAGCCGCACAGGGGGAAATTCACCCCTCCACTTT. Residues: CASSRTGGNSPLHF.

In DNA form, the CDR3 reads TGTGCCAGCTCACCGGGACAGGGCCTGCGATCCTACGAGCAGTACTTC. Translated: CASSPGQGLRSYEQYF. The chain joins TRBV18 to TRBJ2-7; 9 bases map to TRBD1. This CDR3 contains 16 residues. Looked up from germline, CDR1 is KGHSH and CDR2 is LQKENI. With 3 bases clipped from V and 1 base from J, the junction kept 7 bases outside the gene matches. The whole variable domain, filled in from reference TRBV18 and TRBJ2-7, reads NAGVMQNPRHLVRRRGQEARLRCSPMKGHSHVYWYRQLPEEGLKFMVYLQKENIIDESGMPKERFSAEFPKEGPSILRIQQVVRGDSAAYFCASSPGQGLRSYEQYFGPGTRLTVT.

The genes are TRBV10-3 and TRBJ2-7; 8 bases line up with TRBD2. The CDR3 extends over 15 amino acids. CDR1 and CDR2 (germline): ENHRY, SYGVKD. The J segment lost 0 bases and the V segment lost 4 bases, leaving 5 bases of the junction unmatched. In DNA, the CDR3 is TGTGCCATCAGTGGGTTCGGGGGGGGCTCCTACGAGCAGTACTTC. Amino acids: CAISGFGGGSYEQYF.